This T cell receptor beta chain came from a study of blood T cells in healthy people across ages. This CDR3 comprises 17 residues. Unmatched junction bases numbered 9, after V lost 5 bases and J lost 0 bases. Germline CDR1 reads KGHDR; CDR2 reads SFDVKD. Together with a sample-barcoded 5' primer, a J-beta primer mix was included in a second PCR lasting about 6 to 11 cycles. MiXCR was run by TCRdb on the 5' RACE reads, yielding one entry per CDR3 protein. The sample lists about 1.6 million distinct CDR3 sequences; around 36% were seen once. The sequence derives from a woman aged 25 to 39 in good health. This chain links TRBV24-1 with TRBJ1-5; 7 bases fit TRBD1. The sample comprised blood. CDR3 nucleotide sequence: TGTGCCACCAGTGTAGGGGGCGGAAATTATAGCAATCAGCCCCAGCATTTT. Translation gives CATSVGGGNYSNQPQHF.